These 32 T cell receptor beta chains came from one sample sequenced in a study of blood T cell repertoires in COVID-19 (TCRdb year 2020). Library preparation used the immunoSEQ multiplex PCR assay. TCRdb took this table from immuneACCESS and kept in-frame rearrangements with V and J called. Such tables lack part of the clones; where checked against another copy, unresolved V genes explain under half of the gap, and the rest is unexplained. The sample data list approximately 210,000 clones, and under 80% of these were observed just once. The ten largest account for about a sixth of the sample. Sequencing was performed on PBMCs or T cells enriched from blood (not recorded which). The receptors shown here come from a woman in her 50s with acute COVID-19.

In this sample, this clone turned up a few times. The chain combines TRBV28 with TRBJ1-2; TRBD1 agrees at 12 bases. The CDR3 contains 18 residues. V lost 3 bases, J lost 4 bases, and 12 bases stayed unmatched. Germline assignment: CDR1 MDHEN and CDR2 SYDVKM. CDR3 amino acids: CASSFQGTGGGDLYGYTF. CDR3 nucleotide sequence: TGTGCCAGCAGTTTCCAAGGGACAGGGGGCGGGGACCTCTATGGCTACACCTTC.

In its sample, this clone was seen once. V usage is TRBV7-9 and J usage is TRBJ1-3, with D possibly matching TRBD1 (5 bases). This CDR3 is 14 amino acids long. Germline V gives CDR1 SEHNR, CDR2 FQNEAQ (reference sequence). The V gene lost 5 bases and the J gene lost 2 bases, with 10 bases spanning the gap. For the CDR3, the DNA is TGTGCCAGCAGCCCCACGGGGGCTGGAAACACCATATATTTT. This gives the protein CASSPTGAGNTIYF.

The chain is built from TRBV18 and TRBJ2-1, with 8 bases that match TRBD1. Germline assignment: CDR1 KGHSH and CDR2 LQKENI. V shed 3 bases, J shed 6 bases, and the junction held 1 base outside the gene matches. The CDR3 is made up of 13 amino acids. CDR3 loop: CASSPRGRNEQFF. The CDR3 nucleotides read TGTGCCAGCTCACCCAGGGGGCGCAATGAGCAGTTCTTC.

On this clone itself: The junction and the germline gene differ at one end; a read error may be behind it. DNA for the CDR3: TGCAGCGCCCTGCCATATAGCGGGGCTAGGGATTTT. It specifies CSALPYSGARDF. V is TRBV29-1 and J is TRBJ2-3; 8 bases match TRBD2. There are 12 residues in the CDR3. The V gene's germline CDR1 is SQVTM and CDR2 ANQGSEA.

In this sample, this clone turned up once. The chain couples TRBV6-5 to TRBJ1-2, with 9 bases aligning to TRBD1. With V trimmed by 3 bases and J by 6 bases, 5 bases remained unmatched. This CDR3 contains 14 residues. CDR1 MNHEY and CDR2 SVGAGI come from the germline V gene. In DNA form, the CDR3 reads TGTGCCAGCAGTTATTCCGGGACAGGGAATGGCTACACCTTC. It specifies CASSYSGTGNGYTF.

The V call is TRBV6-5, the J call TRBJ2-5; possibly TRBD2 for D (6 bases). Trimming pared 4 bases from V and 2 bases from J, leaving 17 bases between. CDR1 is MNHEY, CDR2 SVGAGI, per germline. This CDR3 has 16 amino acids. The CDR3 region is CASSWGVLTLQETQYF. The CDR3 DNA reads as TGTGCCAGCAGTTGGGGGGTCCTCACGCTACAAGAGACCCAGTACTTC.

The rearrangement uses TRBV24-1 and TRBJ1-2, with TRBD1 as a possible D gene (6 bases). Per germline, CDR1 KGHDR and CDR2 SFDVKD. V shed 0 bases and J shed 7 bases, with 14 bases lying between them. CDR3 length: 15 amino acids. CDR3 coding DNA: TGTGCCACCAGTGATTTGCGGACAGAACTAATTGGCTACACCTTC. Translation gives CATSDLRTELIGYTF.

The chain combines TRBV9 with TRBJ1-2; 7 bases map to TRBD1. Looked up from germline, CDR1 is SGDLS and CDR2 is YYNGEE. This CDR3 comprises 13 residues. V dropped 7 bases and J dropped 7; count of bases not matched to a gene: 10. CDR3 sequence: CASRRQGESGYTF. The CDR3 DNA reads as TGTGCCAGCCGGCGGCAGGGGGAAAGTGGCTACACCTTC.

In this sample, this clone turned up a few times. The chain is built from TRBV7-8 and TRBJ2-7, with TRBD1 as a possible D gene (6 bases). CDR1 SGHVS and CDR2 FQNEAQ come from the germline V gene. The V end lost 1 base, the J end lost 2 bases, and 6 bases lay between the germline ends. The CDR3 length is 13 residues. CDR3 residues: CASSLGTAYEQYV. In nucleotides, the CDR3 is TGTGCCAGCAGCTTAGGGACAGCCTACGAGCAGTACGTC.

The chain combines TRBV6-2 or TRBV6-3 with TRBJ1-1, with D possibly matching TRBD1 (5 bases). The CDR3 loop spans 14 amino acids. V lost 6 bases, J lost 4 bases, and 15 bases lay in between. Germline V CDR1 and CDR2: MNHEY, SVGEGT. CDR3 sequence: CASSRSQGGTEAFF. For the CDR3, the DNA is TGTGCCAGCAGCCGATCTCAGGGAGGCACTGAAGCTTTCTTT.

This clone has a handful of counts. The chain employs TRBV6-6 and TRBJ1-5; 10 nucleotides line up with TRBD1. The CDR3 consists of 16 residues. The V gene end was trimmed by 5 bases and the J gene end by 7 bases; junction bases not matched to a gene: 11. Germline lookup yields CDR1 MNHNY and CDR2 SVGAGI (reference sequence). The CDR3 sequence: CASSRLGTGVRQPQHF. CDR3 coding DNA: TGTGCCAGCAGTCGACTCGGGACAGGGGTTAGGCAGCCCCAGCATTTT.

This clone was seen ten or more times. The chain is built from TRBV3-1 (or the pseudogene TRBV3-2) and TRBJ2-3, with 9 positions matching TRBD2. The V segment lost 4 bases and the J segment 0 bases; nucleotides outside the gene matches: 5. CDR1 LGHDT and CDR2 YNNKEL come from the germline V gene (reference sequence). This CDR3 is 16 amino acids long. Here the CDR3 DNA reads TGTGCCAGCAGCCTCCGGCGGGGGGGTAGCACAGATACGCAGTATTTT. Protein product: CASSLRRGGSTDTQYF.

V and J are TRBV6-2 or TRBV6-3 and TRBJ2-7; 11 bases map to TRBD1. Trimming cost V 4 bases and J 4 bases; bases outside gene matches: 3. The CDR3 is made up of 14 amino acids. In germline, CDR1 is MNHEY, CDR2 SVGEGT. In DNA, the CDR3 is TGTGCCAGCAGTTCCGGGACAGGGGGGTACGAGCAGTACGTC. It translates to CASSSGTGGYEQYV.

The rearrangement uses TRBV28 and TRBJ1-2, with TRBD1 matching over 7 bases. The V gene end was trimmed by 6 bases and the J gene end by 2 bases; junction bases not matched to a gene: 3. This CDR3 contains 13 residues. Germline V gene data show CDR1 as MDHEN and CDR2 as SYDVKM. CDR3 region: CASSTQGNYGYTF. The CDR3, as DNA: TGTGCCAGCAGCACACAGGGGAACTATGGCTACACCTTC.

The CDR3 nucleotides are TGTGCCAGCACCCGCCGTCCAGGGGTCACTGAAGCTTTCTTT. Its translation: CASTRRPGVTEAFF. The gene calls are TRBV28 and TRBJ1-1; TRBD1 is a possible D gene (6 bases). Germline CDR1 is MDHEN and CDR2 is SYDVKM. The V end was cut by 7 bases, the J end by 4 bases, with 16 bases between. The CDR3 has 14 residues.

In this sample, this clone turned up once. This chain joins TRBV7-2 and TRBJ1-1; the D gene is possibly TRBD1 (6 bases). The V gene's germline CDR1 is SGHTA and CDR2 FQGNSA. The CDR3 is 16 amino acids. The V and J ends lost 5 bases and 3 bases respectively, with 19 bases between them. CDR3 protein: CASSRNRVWAYTEAFF. The CDR3, as DNA: TGTGCCAGCAGCAGAAACAGGGTTTGGGCGTACACTGAAGCTTTCTTT.

V and J are TRBV12-3 or TRBV12-4 and TRBJ2-5; 7 bases fit TRBD1. V lost 7 bases and J lost 0; bases outside the gene matches: 2. CDR3 length equals 13 residues. This CDR3 reads CASTRGHQETQYF. CDR3 sequence (DNA): TGTGCCAGCACAAGGGGGCACCAAGAGACCCAGTACTTC.

This chain joins TRBV7-9 and TRBJ1-1, with 8 positions matching TRBD1. The CDR3 consists of 12 residues. CDR1 is SEHNR and CDR2 is FQNEAQ in the germline V gene (reference sequence). J gave up 4 bases and V 5 bases, and 0 bases lay outside the gene matches. In nucleotides, the CDR3 is TGTGCCAGCAGCGGACAGGGCACTGAAGCTTTCTTT. Residues: CASSGQGTEAFF.

The V call is TRBV4-1, the J call TRBJ2-3, with 10 bases matching TRBD1. V lost 1 base, J lost 4 bases, and 11 bases stayed unmatched. Germline loops: CDR1 MGHRA, CDR2 YSYEKL. CDR3 size: 18 residues. As DNA, the CDR3 is TGCGCCAGCAGCCAAGTAGCGTCCGGGACAGGGGATTCAGATACGCAGTATTTT. It codes for CASSQVASGTGDSDTQYF.

In the case of this clone: In the same sample, other DNA sequences code for this CDR3. This chain links TRBV11-2 with TRBJ1-3; D is possibly TRBD1 (5 bases). Germline CDR1 SGHAT, CDR2 FQNNGV. The CDR3 has 15 residues. V was pared by 1 base and J by 0 bases, with 7 bases between. In DNA form, the CDR3 reads TGTGCCAGCAGCTTAGTTCAGGGCTCTGGAAACACCATATATTTT. Translating gives CASSLVQGSGNTIYF.

This chain connects TRBV10-3 to TRBJ2-6; the match to TRBD1 covers 12 bases. The CDR3 contains 17 residues. Germline V lookup: CDR1 ENHRY, CDR2 SYGVKD. After removal of 8 bases from V and 0 bases from J, the junction contained 5 bases not matched to a gene. The CDR3 bases are TGTGCCATCGGGCGGGGACAGGGGGCCTCTGGGGCCAACGTCCTGACTTTC. It specifies CAIGRGQGASGANVLTF.

The CDR3 DNA reads TGTGCCAGCAGCCCCCAGACAGGGGGAAATTCACCCCTCCACTTT. It is translated as CASSPQTGGNSPLHF. This sequence joins TRBV16 and TRBJ1-6; 9 nucleotides agree with TRBD1. The ends lost 4 bases at V and 7 bases at J; junction bases unmatched: 5. CDR1 and CDR2 (germline): KGHSY, FQNENV. The CDR3 contains 15 residues.

The chain combines TRBV4-2 with TRBJ1-1; weak D call: TRBD1 (6 bases). The CDR3 totals 17 residues. Trimming left V 2 bases short and J 0 bases short, with 16 bases between. Germline CDR1 and CDR2: LGHNA and YNFKEQ. As DNA, the CDR3 is TGTGCCAGCAGCCAAAATACAGGGAACCAGATGAACACTGAAGCTTTCTTT. The encoded protein is CASSQNTGNQMNTEAFF.

V is TRBV2 and J is TRBJ2-3; D uncertain. This CDR3 region has 16 residues. V was clipped by 1 base and J by 0 bases, with 11 bases between them. The germline V gene has CDR1 SNHLY and CDR2 FYNNEI. CDR3 residues: CASSEVTSISTDTQYF. The CDR3, as DNA: TGTGCCAGCAGTGAAGTCACATCCATTAGCACAGATACGCAGTATTTT.

V is TRBV7-8 and J is TRBJ1-1, with D perhaps TRBD1 (5 bases). The CDR3 consists of 15 residues. The ends were cut back, 1 base at V and 3 bases at J, with 12 bases in the middle. CDR1 SGHVS and CDR2 FQNEAQ come from the germline V gene. CDR3 sequence (DNA): TGTGCCAGCAGCTTAGTTGTGCGCAGGGACACTGAAGCTTTCTTT. Encoded protein: CASSLVVRRDTEAFF.

The chain is built from TRBV19 and TRBJ1-2, with no clear D. CDR1 is LNHDA and CDR2 is SQIVND in the germline V gene (reference sequence). This CDR3 region has 12 residues. V lost 3 bases, J lost 4 bases, and 6 bases lay in between. CDR3 protein: CASSIYLYGYTF. The CDR3 DNA reads TGTGCCAGTAGTATTTATCTCTATGGCTACACCTTC. Looking up the rest from reference TRBV19 and TRBJ1-2 gives the full variable domain: DGGITQSPKYLFRKEGQNVTLSCEQNLNHDAMYWYRQDPGQGLRLIYYSQIVNDFQKGDIAEGYSVSREKKESFPLTVTSAQKNPTAFYLCASSIYLYGYTFGSGTRLTVV.

A few counts support this clone. The chain recombines TRBV30 with TRBJ1-6; a weak D match, TRBD1 (6 bases). V was pared by 5 bases and J by 10 bases, with 24 bases between. CDR1 GTSNPN and CDR2 SVGIG come from the germline V gene (reference sequence). The CDR3 has 16 amino acids. DNA for the CDR3: TGTGCCTGGGAAGGGGGAGGGGTCGTACGTGCCTCACCCCTCCACTTT. Translated, it gives CAWEGGGVVRASPLHF.

This clone was counted once. The chain couples TRBV29-1 to TRBJ2-2; 8 bases match TRBD1. The CDR3 spans 14 residues. V was clipped by 5 bases and J by 8 bases; unmatched bases: 10. Germline assignment: CDR1 SQVTM and CDR2 ANQGSEA. This CDR3 is CSVQAGGAMGELFF. CDR3 DNA sequence: TGCAGCGTTCAGGCAGGGGGCGCGATGGGGGAGCTGTTTTTT.

The chain carries TRBV2 and TRBJ1-5; unclear D gene. Looked up from germline, CDR1 is SNHLY and CDR2 is FYNNEI. V lost 1 base and J lost 3, with 7 bases in between. CDR3 length: 14 residues. The CDR3 DNA reads TGTGCCAGCAGTGAAGGGCTGAACAATCAGCCCCAGCATTTT. Translation gives CASSEGLNNQPQHF.

V is TRBV10-3 and J is TRBJ1-2, with D unresolved. Trimming left V 2 bases short and J 5 bases short, with 12 bases between. Germline values: CDR1 ENHRY, CDR2 SYGVKD. This CDR3 spans 14 amino acids. CDR3 DNA sequence: TGTGCCATCAGTGAGCGGGGAAACCTTTATGGCTACACCTTC. This gives the protein CAISERGNLYGYTF.

The chain carries TRBV5-8 and TRBJ2-1, with D perhaps matching TRBD2 (5 bases). Between the trimmed V and J ends, which lost 0 bases and 1 base, there was a span of 8 bases. CDR1 is SGHTS, CDR2 YDEGEE, per germline. The CDR3 runs to 15 residues. CDR3 region: CASSLGGLSYNEQFF. CDR3 sequence (DNA): TGTGCCAGCAGCTTGGGAGGGCTTTCCTACAATGAGCAGTTCTTC.

The chain uses TRBV5-5 and TRBJ2-5; 10 bases agree with TRBD1. Unmatched junction bases numbered 9, after V lost 4 bases and J lost 3 bases. CDR1 SGHKS and CDR2 YYEKEE come from the germline V gene (reference sequence). The CDR3 sequence is 16 residues long. The CDR3 loop is CASSLLPGQGKETQYF. The CDR3 DNA is TGTGCCAGCAGCCTCCTTCCGGGACAGGGGAAAGAGACCCAGTACTTC.